Below, 13 T cell receptor beta chains from the same sample are listed, as sequenced in a study of blood T cell repertoires in COVID-19. Sequencing used immunoSEQ multiplex PCR; TCRdb keeps in-frame clones, though not all of them. This table holds about 410,000 clones, about nine tenths found once. The sample comprised peripheral blood. Receptors were obtained from a woman between 25 and 40 years old with active or convalescent COVID-19.

In its sample, this clone was seen a few times. The chain has TRBV2 and TRBJ1-4; D is unresolved. The CDR3 loop spans 15 amino acids. V was trimmed by 1 base and J by 0 bases, leaving 6 bases between them. The germline V gene has CDR1 SNHLY and CDR2 FYNNEI. The CDR3 sequence is CASSEGRATNEKLFF. DNA of the CDR3: TGTGCCAGCAGTGAAGGGAGGGCAACTAATGAAAAACTGTTTTTT.

This clone was detected once. This chain uses TRBV19 with TRBJ2-2; 8 bases match TRBD2. Germline V CDR1 and CDR2: LNHDA, SQIVND (reference sequence). This CDR3 comprises 15 residues. The V gene end was trimmed by 9 bases and the J gene end by 5 bases; junction bases not matched to a gene: 11. This CDR3 reads CASTTGGASTGELFF. The CDR3 DNA follows: TGTGCCAGCACCACGGGGGGGGCTTCGACCGGGGAGCTGTTTTTT. Variable domain in full (rest from reference TRBV19 and TRBJ2-2): DGGITQSPKYLFRKEGQNVTLSCEQNLNHDAMYWYRQDPGQGLRLIYYSQIVNDFQKGDIAEGYSVSREKKESFPLTVTSAQKNPTAFYLCASTTGGASTGELFFGEGSRLTVL.

The gene calls are TRBV6-6 and TRBJ2-1, with 13 bases lining up with TRBD2. The J segment lost 5 bases and the V segment lost 5 bases, leaving 6 bases of the junction unmatched. CDR3 length equals 16 residues. Per the germline V gene, CDR1 is MNHNY and CDR2 is SVGAGI (reference sequence). The CDR3 is CASSRLAGGENNEQFF. In DNA form, the CDR3 reads TGTGCCAGCAGTCGACTAGCGGGAGGAGAAAACAATGAGCAGTTCTTC.

The chain has TRBV4-1 and TRBJ2-7; 7 positions match TRBD1. The length of the CDR3 is 15 residues. V lost 4 bases to trimming and J lost 1 base; unmatched junction nucleotides: 7. Germline V lookup: CDR1 MGHRA, CDR2 YSYEKL. The CDR3 DNA reads TGCGCCAGCAGCCCTGACAGGGATTCTTCCTACGAGCAGTACTTC. As protein: CASSPDRDSSYEQYF.

This clone was picked up one time. CDR3 sequence: CASSLGQGVYGYTF. The CDR3 DNA reads as TGTGCCAGCAGCTTAGGACAGGGAGTCTATGGCTACACCTTC. This rearrangement joins TRBV7-2 to TRBJ1-2, with TRBD1 matching over 7 bases. CDR3 length: 14 residues. V shed 1 base and J 4 bases; nucleotides not matched to a gene: 3. The germline gives CDR1 SGHTA, CDR2 FQGNSA. Combining the CDR3 with reference TRBV7-2 and TRBJ1-2 gives the whole variable domain GAGVSQSPSNKVTEKGKDVELRCDPISGHTALYWYRQSLGQGLEFLIYFQGNSAPDKSGLPSDRFSAERTGGSVSTLTIQRTQQEDSAVYLCASSLGQGVYGYTFGSGTRLTVV.

The chain joins TRBV5-1 to TRBJ1-2; TRBD1 matches at 8 bases. Trimming removed 7 bases from V and 5 bases from J; junction bases left unmatched: 10. Germline assignment: CDR1 SGHRS and CDR2 YFSETQ. The length of the CDR3 is 14 residues. This CDR3 is CASQSGQGVYGYTF. As DNA, the CDR3 is TGCGCCAGCCAGTCCGGACAGGGCGTTTATGGCTACACCTTC.

The chain links TRBV6-1 to TRBJ2-5; D is possibly TRBD2 (6 bases). Germline V lookup: CDR1 MNHNS, CDR2 SASEGT. The CDR3 is 16 amino acids. Trimming shortened V by 4 bases and J by 5 bases, and 20 bases separated the two germline ends. Written as DNA, the CDR3 is TGTGCCAGCAGTGGGGGGACTTCACTGGGCTTGGAGACCCAGTACTTC. This gives the protein CASSGGTSLGLETQYF.

V is TRBV19 and J is TRBJ2-1; 8 bases map to TRBD2. The CDR3 covers 14 residues. V was clipped by 3 bases and J by 7 bases; unmatched bases: 5. Germline CDR1 reads LNHDA; CDR2 reads SQIVND (reference sequence). The DNA of the CDR3 is TGTGCCAGTAGTATCCAGCGGGAGAGGAATGAGCAGTTCTTC. Its translation is CASSIQRERNEQFF.

This rearrangement joins TRBV2 to TRBJ1-6; D call uncertain. The V gene's germline CDR1 is SNHLY and CDR2 FYNNEI. Trimming took off 9 bases at V and 0 bases at J, with 9 bases between the two ends. The CDR3 has 14 residues. This chain's CDR3 is CASMKSSYNSPLHF. CDR3 in DNA: TGTGCCAGTATGAAGAGCTCCTATAATTCACCCCTCCACTTT.

The V gene is TRBV6-5, the J gene TRBJ1-2, with TRBD1 identical over 9 bases. Germline V CDR1 and CDR2: MNHEY, SVGAGI. The J segment lost 7 bases and the V segment lost 8 bases, leaving 11 bases of the junction unmatched. This CDR3 contains 14 residues. The chain's CDR3 is CASVRDRASAGYTF. The CDR3 nucleotides are TGTGCCAGCGTACGGGACAGGGCTTCGGCTGGCTACACCTTC.

This clone was counted once. The chain has TRBV5-4 and TRBJ1-6; unclear D gene. Germline CDR1 SGHNT, CDR2 YYREEE (reference sequence). V dropped 4 bases and J dropped 0 bases, with 11 bases sitting between them. The length of the CDR3 is 16 residues. The DNA for the CDR3 is TGTGCCAGCAGCCTGATTGGGAGCTCCTATAATTCACCCCTCCACTTT. This codes for CASSLIGSSYNSPLHF.

This rearrangement joins TRBV3-1 (or the pseudogene TRBV3-2) to TRBJ2-7; 9 positions agree with TRBD1. Trimming at V came to 3 bases and at J to 0 bases, leaving 9 bases not matched to a gene. The length of the CDR3 is 17 residues. Germline loops: CDR1 LGHDT, CDR2 YNNKEL (reference sequence). This CDR3 is CASSQTTGTGSSYEQYF. The CDR3 coding sequence is TGTGCCAGCAGCCAGACGACCGGGACAGGGAGCTCCTACGAGCAGTACTTC.

The gene calls are TRBV6-1 and TRBJ1-5; D remains unclear. Trimming took off 3 bases at V and 5 bases at J, with 11 bases between the two ends. The CDR3 is 14 residues long. Germline V gene data show CDR1 as MNHNS and CDR2 as SASEGT. The CDR3 reads CASSEKQVHQPQHF. The DNA for the CDR3 is TGTGCCAGCAGTGAGAAGCAGGTCCATCAGCCCCAGCATTTT.